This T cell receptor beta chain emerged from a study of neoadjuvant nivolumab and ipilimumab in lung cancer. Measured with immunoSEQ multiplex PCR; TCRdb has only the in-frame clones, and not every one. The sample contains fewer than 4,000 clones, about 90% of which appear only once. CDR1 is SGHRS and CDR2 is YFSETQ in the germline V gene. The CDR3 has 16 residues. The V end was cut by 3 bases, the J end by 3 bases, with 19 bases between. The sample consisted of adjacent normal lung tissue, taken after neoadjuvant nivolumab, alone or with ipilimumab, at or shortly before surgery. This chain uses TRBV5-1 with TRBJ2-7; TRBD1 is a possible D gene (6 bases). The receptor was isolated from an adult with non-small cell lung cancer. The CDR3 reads CASSSKTRQGFYEQYF. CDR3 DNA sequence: TGCGCCAGCAGCTCGAAAACCCGTCAGGGGTTCTACGAGCAGTACTTC.